The 14 T cell receptor beta chains presented below share a single source sample, sequenced in a study of tumor-infiltrating lymphocytes in oesophageal squamous cell carcinoma. TCRdb redid the calling of the PCR reads with MiXCR, one entry per CDR3 protein. The sample yields over 15,000 distinct CDR3 sequences, roughly 54% seen once. The sample was esophageal tumor tissue. The origin of the receptors is a female donor with esophageal squamous cell carcinoma.

This chain connects TRBV6-1 to TRBJ1-2, with 7 positions matching TRBD1. The CDR3 contains 14 residues. Germline trimming cut 4 bases from V and 0 bases from J; bases unmatched to any gene: 2. Per the germline V gene, CDR1 is MNHNS and CDR2 is SASEGT. The CDR3 reads CASSVQGSNYGYTF. CDR3 coding DNA: TGTGCCAGCAGTGTACAGGGGTCTAACTATGGCTACACCTTC.

The chain combines TRBV12-3 or TRBV12-4 with TRBJ2-5; D may be TRBD1 (5 bases). The DNA end is a closer match to TRBJ2-7, so the J assignment may be wrong. The CDR3 extends over 13 amino acids. Written as DNA, the CDR3 is TGTGCCAGCAGCGTGACAGCATCCTACGAGCAGTACTTC. Translation gives CASSVTASYEQYF.

This chain uses TRBV5-1 with TRBJ2-3; 9 nucleotides align to TRBD1. With V trimmed by 2 bases and J by 3 bases, 7 bases remained unmatched. CDR3 length: 16 amino acids. Germline CDR1 is SGHRS and CDR2 is YFSETQ. DNA of the CDR3: TGCGCCAGCAGCTTCTCCGGGGACAGGGTTACAGATACGCAGTATTTT. Its translation is CASSFSGDRVTDTQYF.

The chain carries TRBV7-8 and TRBJ1-1; no clear D. CDR1 and CDR2 (germline): SGHVS, FQNEAQ. The length of the CDR3 is 15 residues. V was clipped by 1 base and J by 0 bases, with 9 bases between them. CDR3 DNA sequence: TGTGCCAGCAGCTTAGTTGGGATAATGAACACTGAAGCTTTCTTT. The encoded protein is CASSLVGIMNTEAFF.

By proportion, this clonotype is medium-sized. It may be a read error: a sequence one base away is much more abundant. The chain links TRBV7-3 to TRBJ2-7; 7 positions match TRBD2. In germline, CDR1 is SGHTA, CDR2 FQGTGA. This CDR3 has 15 residues. The trim removed 5 bases at V and 7 bases at J, leaving 14 bases unmatched. The DNA of the CDR3 is TGTGCCAGCAGCCGGTGGGCGGGAGAGGGAAATGAGCAGTACTTC. Translated, it gives CASSRWAGEGNEQYF.

This sequence joins TRBV7-8 and TRBJ2-1; tentative D call: TRBD1 (6 bases). The CDR3 extends over 16 amino acids. Trimming pared 3 bases from V and 4 bases from J, leaving 16 bases between. Per germline, CDR1 SGHVS and CDR2 FQNEAQ. The CDR3 sequence: CASSFYATGKYNEQFF. For the CDR3, the DNA is TGTGCCAGCAGCTTCTACGCAACAGGGAAGTACAATGAGCAGTTCTTC.

This clonotype was recorded at least ten times. This sequence joins TRBV7-3 and TRBJ2-3; D may be TRBD2 (6 bases). Trimming left V 1 base short and J 4 bases short, with 12 bases between. Germline V gene lookup returns CDR1 SGHTA and CDR2 FQGTGA. The CDR3 is made up of 15 amino acids. CDR3 protein: CASSLIGGKADTQYF. The CDR3 DNA is TGTGCCAGCAGCTTAATCGGCGGGAAGGCAGATACGCAGTATTTT.

DNA of the CDR3: TGTGCCAGCAGCCCCGAGACTAGCGGCTACGAGCAGTACTTC. It encodes CASSPETSGYEQYF. V and J are TRBV12-3 or TRBV12-4 and TRBJ2-7; 9 bases map to TRBD2. Trimming removed 6 bases from V and 3 bases from J; junction bases left unmatched: 6. The CDR3 has 14 amino acids.

This clonotype came up a few times. The gene calls are TRBV7-6 and TRBJ2-3; D not resolved. The V end lost 3 bases, the J end lost 0 bases, and 10 bases lay between the germline ends. Germline V lookup: CDR1 SGHVS, CDR2 FNYEAQ. The CDR3 sequence is 15 residues long. CDR3 sequence (DNA): TGTGCCAGCAGCTTTGCGTTTTCTAGCACAGATACGCAGTATTTT. Its protein product is CASSFAFSSTDTQYF.

The chain uses TRBV7-2 and TRBJ2-3; maybe TRBD1 (5 bases). Germline V gene data show CDR1 as SGHTA and CDR2 as FQGNSA. The CDR3 runs 14 residues. V shed 4 bases and J shed 11 bases, with 19 bases lying between them. The CDR3 bases are TGTGCCAGCAGCTCATACAGGAGACACTACGAGCAGTATTTT. This codes for CASSSYRRHYEQYF.

Concerning this clonotype itself: The final CDR3 position lacks the conserved phenylalanine or tryptophan, pointing to a likely read error. The DNA is omitted, as the CDR3 cannot be located on it reliably, and the CDR3 follows TCRdb's listing. The chain links TRBV7-9 to TRBJ2-5; the D segment call TRBD2 is taken from the table without a DNA check. Germline CDR1 reads SEHNR; CDR2 reads FQNEAQ (reference sequence). 15 amino acids form the CDR3, both terminal residues included. The CDR3 sequence is CASSQASSGGVYFGS.

The chain carries TRBV7-6 and TRBJ1-4, with 7 nucleotides matching TRBD1. V gave up 4 bases and J gave up 0 bases; unmatched junction bases: 2. The CDR3 has 15 amino acids. CDR1 SGHVS and CDR2 FNYEAQ come from the germline V gene. The CDR3 DNA follows: TGTGCCAGCAGCTCCGGGACAGCAACTAATGAAAAACTGTTTTTT. This encodes CASSSGTATNEKLFF.

In this sample, this clonotype turned up many times. The chain links TRBV19 to TRBJ1-2; tentatively, D is TRBD1 (5 bases). V was cut by 2 bases and J by 8 bases, with 12 bases left in between. The V gene's germline CDR1 is LNHDA and CDR2 SQIVND (reference sequence). The CDR3 extends over 13 amino acids. Written as DNA, the CDR3 is TGTGCCAGTAGTATACGTGGCAGGGACGGCTACACCTTC. Protein product: CASSIRGRDGYTF.

V and J are TRBV7-3 and TRBJ1-2, with TRBD2 as a possible D gene (6 bases). The DNA end favors TRBJ2-7, so the J call may be wrong. The CDR3 length is 13 residues. Germline V gene sequence: CDR1 SGHTA, CDR2 FQGTGA. The CDR3, as DNA: TGTGCCAGCAGTCGGCGGGGCGGGGACGAGCAGTACTTC. Its translation is CASSRRGGDEQYF.